These 22 T cell receptor beta chains came from one sample sequenced in a study of T cell responses to AZD1222 COVID-19 vaccine. Libraries were prepared by immunoSEQ multiplex PCR; TCRdb keeps only in-frame clonotypes and omits some of them. The sample consists of 150,000 to 200,000 clones, more than 85% of them appearing once. The sample consisted of peripheral blood, taken 28 days after the second AZD1222 dose. These TCRs come from an adult who received the AZD1222 COVID-19 vaccine.

The CDR3 spells CASSLGQGSDGNTIYF. CDR3 bases: TGTGCCAGCAGCTTAGGACAGGGAAGTGATGGAAACACCATATATTTT. The chain has TRBV7-8 and TRBJ1-3; 7 bases line up with TRBD1. The CDR3 is 16 residues long. Per germline, CDR1 SGHVS and CDR2 FQNEAQ. With V trimmed by 1 base and J by 3 bases, 6 bases remained unmatched. Supplemented by reference TRBV7-8 and TRBJ1-3, the full variable domain reads GAGVSQSPRYKVAKRGQDVALRCDPISGHVSLFWYQQALGQGPEFLTYFQNEAQLDKSGLPSDRFFAERPEGSVSTLKIQRTQQEDSAVYLCASSLGQGSDGNTIYFGEGSWLTVV.

J is TRBJ2-3 and V is TRBV13; D is unclear. Germline CDR1 PRHDT, CDR2 FYEKMQ (reference sequence). Deletions cut 4 bases from V and 2 bases from J, with 4 bases between. The CDR3 is 12 amino acids. The CDR3, as DNA: TGTGCCAGCAGCTGGGACACAGATACGCAGTATTTT. As protein: CASSWDTDTQYF.

The chain is built from TRBV5-1 and TRBJ2-2; a weak D match, TRBD2 (5 bases). Trimming cost V 5 bases and J 5 bases, with 16 bases left between them. Per the germline V gene, CDR1 is SGHRS and CDR2 is YFSETQ. The CDR3 sequence is 15 residues long. The CDR3 spells CASSLYPRGTGELFF. CDR3 coding DNA: TGCGCCAGCAGTCTGTACCCCCGAGGGACCGGGGAGCTGTTTTTT.

The V call is TRBV7-9, the J call TRBJ1-5; D gene unclear. The CDR3 runs 14 residues. Germline CDR1 reads SEHNR; CDR2 reads FQNEAQ (reference sequence). V was trimmed by 0 bases and J by 0 bases, leaving 3 bases between them. This CDR3 is CASSLAPSNQPQHF. CDR3 coding DNA: TGTGCCAGCAGCTTAGCACCTAGCAATCAGCCCCAGCATTTT.

The genes are TRBV9 and TRBJ1-5; possibly TRBD1 for D (5 bases). V was clipped by 4 bases and J by 3 bases, with 11 bases between them. The CDR3 runs 14 residues. Germline CDR1 SGDLS, CDR2 YYNGEE. The CDR3 sequence: CASSRETVNQPQHF. CDR3 nucleotide sequence: TGTGCCAGCAGCAGGGAGACAGTCAATCAGCCCCAGCATTTT.

The CDR3 region has the DNA TGTGCCAGCAGCTTGTCCGGGGAGCTGTTTTTT. Residues: CASSLSGELFF. The chain links TRBV7-2 to TRBJ2-2; D unclear. The CDR3 contains 11 residues. V was pared by 3 bases and J by 6 bases, with 2 bases between. Per germline, CDR1 SGHTA and CDR2 FQGNSA.

The V call is TRBV2, the J call TRBJ2-3; 8 bases align to TRBD2. Germline loops: CDR1 SNHLY, CDR2 FYNNEI. The ends lost 6 bases at V and 0 bases at J; junction bases unmatched: 2. This CDR3 comprises 14 residues. The CDR3: CASRVAGSTDTQYF. The CDR3 nucleotides read TGTGCCAGCAGAGTAGCGGGGAGCACAGATACGCAGTATTTT. Full variable domain (outside the CDR3, taken from reference TRBV2 and TRBJ2-3): EPEVTQTPSHQVTQMGQEVILRCVPISNHLYFYWYRQILGQKVEFLVSFYNNEISEKSEIFDDQFSVERPDGSNFTLKIRSTKLEDSAMYFCASRVAGSTDTQYFGPGTRLTVL.

The V call is TRBV12-3 or TRBV12-4, the J call TRBJ2-5, with D uncertain. Trimming cost V 8 bases and J 5 bases, with 9 bases left between them. The CDR3 spans 11 residues. The CDR3 loop is CASGLLETQYF. CDR3 DNA: TGTGCCAGCGGCCTACTCGAGACCCAGTACTTC.

The rearrangement joins TRBV3-1 (or the pseudogene TRBV3-2) to TRBJ1-5; weak D call: TRBD1 (5 bases). CDR1 LGHDT and CDR2 YNNKEL come from the germline V gene (reference sequence). The CDR3 spans 14 residues. V lost 2 bases, J lost 5 bases, and 10 bases lay in between. CDR3 in amino acids: CASSQSGADQPQHF. In nucleotides, the CDR3 is TGTGCCAGCAGCCAAAGCGGGGCGGATCAGCCCCAGCATTTT.

In nucleotides, the CDR3 is TGTGCCAGTAGTCGGACAGGGGGCTTGGTGGCTGAAGCTTTCTTT. It translates to CASSRTGGLVAEAFF. The chain links TRBV19 to TRBJ1-1, with 11 bases matching TRBD1. There are 15 residues in the CDR3. The V segment lost 5 bases and the J segment 6 bases; nucleotides outside the gene matches: 8. Germline lookup yields CDR1 LNHDA and CDR2 SQIVND (reference sequence).

V and J are TRBV5-1 and TRBJ1-1; 7 nucleotides agree with TRBD1. The CDR3 runs to 14 residues. Trimming cost V 0 bases and J 3 bases; bases outside gene matches: 2. In germline, CDR1 is SGHRS, CDR2 YFSETQ. The CDR3: CASSLDRGYTEAFF. The CDR3 DNA reads as TGCGCCAGCAGCTTGGACAGGGGATACACTGAAGCTTTCTTT.

This chain uses TRBV7-3 with TRBJ2-1, with D maybe TRBD2 (5 bases). The CDR3 covers 13 residues. Germline lookup yields CDR1 SGHTA and CDR2 FQGTGA. Trimming left V 0 bases short and J 8 bases short, with 8 bases between. The chain's CDR3 is CASSLTGSDEQFF. The CDR3 coding sequence is TGTGCCAGCAGCTTAACGGGGAGCGATGAGCAGTTCTTC.

V gene TRBV19 combines with J gene TRBJ1-5; D is uncertain. Trimming pared 5 bases from V and 4 bases from J, leaving 9 bases between. Germline CDR1 LNHDA, CDR2 SQIVND (reference sequence). The CDR3 contains 13 residues. The CDR3 loop reads CASSEGRNQPQHF. The CDR3, as DNA: TGTGCCAGTAGTGAGGGTAGGAATCAGCCCCAGCATTTT. Full variable domain (outside the CDR3, taken from reference TRBV19 and TRBJ1-5): DGGITQSPKYLFRKEGQNVTLSCEQNLNHDAMYWYRQDPGQGLRLIYYSQIVNDFQKGDIAEGYSVSREKKESFPLTVTSAQKNPTAFYLCASSEGRNQPQHFGDGTRLSIL.

V and J are TRBV6-1 and TRBJ1-6; possible D gene TRBD1, 6 bases. CDR1 and CDR2 from the germline V gene are MNHNS and SASEGT. The V end lost 1 base, the J end lost 8 bases, and 15 bases lay between the germline ends. The CDR3 is 16 amino acids. The CDR3 spells CASSEVGGLGDSPLHF. The CDR3 nucleotides are TGTGCCAGCAGTGAAGTCGGGGGCTTAGGGGATTCACCCCTCCACTTT.

This clone was seen just once. The gene calls are TRBV10-3 and TRBJ1-1; D might be TRBD1 (6 bases). Deletions cut 2 bases from V and 5 bases from J, with 15 bases between. Germline loops: CDR1 ENHRY, CDR2 SYGVKD. The CDR3 loop spans 15 amino acids. This CDR3 is CAISEGAGAKTEAFF. In DNA, the CDR3 is TGTGCCATCAGTGAGGGAGCAGGGGCAAAGACTGAAGCTTTCTTT.

The count of this clone is one. This chain joins TRBV10-3 and TRBJ1-2; TRBD1 aligns across 7 bases. Germline V gene sequence: CDR1 ENHRY, CDR2 SYGVKD. CDR3 length: 14 amino acids. V lost 4 bases to trimming and J lost 4 bases; unmatched junction nucleotides: 6. CDR3: CAISAGGQLYGYTF. CDR3 in DNA: TGTGCCATCAGTGCCGGGGGACAGCTCTATGGCTACACCTTC.

This clone was observed once. CDR3 nucleotides: TGTGCCTGCCGCAAACAGGGGGGATATGAGCAGTTCTTC. Residues: CACRKQGGYEQFF. The genes are TRBV7-3 and TRBJ2-1, with 8 positions matching TRBD1. Losses at the gene ends were 11 bases for V and 8 bases for J; bases not matched to a gene: 11. The CDR3 contains 13 residues. CDR1 and CDR2 (germline): SGHTA, FQGTGA.

The V gene is TRBV7-2, the J gene TRBJ1-5, with D possibly being TRBD1 (6 bases). The ends were cut back, 3 bases at V and 3 bases at J, with 9 bases in the middle. CDR1 is SGHTA, CDR2 FQGNSA, per germline. CDR3 size: 14 residues. CDR3 nucleotide sequence: TGTGCCAGCAGCTTTTCAGGGGCCAATCAGCCCCAGCATTTT. Its protein is CASSFSGANQPQHF.

This rearrangement joins TRBV2 to TRBJ2-7; TRBD1 aligns across 8 bases. The CDR3 sequence is 14 residues long. CDR1 SNHLY and CDR2 FYNNEI come from the germline V gene. The V gene end was trimmed by 4 bases and the J gene end by 5 bases; junction bases not matched to a gene: 7. CDR3 DNA: TGTGCCAGCAGTGCGACAGGGGTTAGGGACGAGCAGTACTTC. Protein product: CASSATGVRDEQYF.

The chain has TRBV25-1 and TRBJ2-2; D uncertain. Germline V lookup: CDR1 MGHDK, CDR2 SYGVNS. The CDR3 totals 14 residues. V lost 3 bases and J 2 bases, leaving 7 bases between the germline ends. CDR3 region: CASSELLNTGELFF. CDR3 in DNA: TGTGCCAGCAGTGAGTTGTTAAACACCGGGGAGCTGTTTTTT.

The chain couples TRBV5-8 to TRBJ1-4; the match to TRBD1 covers 8 bases. J gave up 8 bases and V 4 bases, and 7 bases lay outside the gene matches. This CDR3 has 14 amino acids. From germline, CDR1 is SGHTS and CDR2 YDEGEE. CDR3 sequence (DNA): TGTGCCAGCAGCCAAGGACAGGGCTACGAAAAACTGTTTTTT. Its protein product is CASSQGQGYEKLFF.

J is TRBJ1-3 and V is TRBV4-1; 10 bases align to TRBD1. In germline, CDR1 is MGHRA, CDR2 YSYEKL. J was trimmed by 0 bases and V by 0 bases; bases with no gene match: 11. This CDR3 has 20 amino acids. The CDR3 reads CASSQDGKGWTGGSGNTIYF. Here the CDR3 DNA reads TGCGCCAGCAGCCAAGATGGGAAAGGTTGGACAGGGGGCTCTGGAAACACCATATATTTT.